These 24 T cell receptor beta chains originate from one sample sequenced in a study of blood T cells in healthy people across ages. A sample-barcoded 5' primer and a J-beta primer mix were used in a second PCR of roughly 7 to 11 cycles. TCRdb itself ran the 5' RACE reads through MiXCR, one entry per CDR3 protein. The table lists over a million distinct CDR3 sequences, 45% of them singletons. Sequenced sample: blood. These receptors were collected from a woman aged 55-70 years in good health.

This clonotype was detected ten times or more. J is TRBJ2-1 and V is TRBV6-2 or TRBV6-3, with TRBD2 matching over 11 bases. This CDR3 region has 20 residues. Germline assignment: CDR1 MNHEY and CDR2 SVGEGT. V shed 5 bases, J shed 7 bases, and the junction held 22 bases outside the gene matches. The CDR3 DNA is TGTGCCAGCAGTACCGGGACTAGCGGACCTGCGGGTTTTTTAATGAATGAGCAGTTCTTC. This sequence encodes CASSTGTSGPAGFLMNEQFF.

V and J are TRBV12-3 or TRBV12-4 and TRBJ1-2; D not certain. The CDR3 contains 13 residues. V was cut by 3 bases and J by 8 bases, with 13 bases left in between. Here the CDR3 DNA reads TGTGCCAGCAGTTTGCGCCTGGAGGCGGGCTACACCTTC. Amino acids: CASSLRLEAGYTF.

This clonotype was recorded only once. V gene TRBV6-5 combines with J gene TRBJ2-1; 8 positions agree with TRBD1. The CDR3 runs to 15 residues. The trim removed 8 bases at V and 1 base at J, leaving 7 bases unmatched. The V gene's germline CDR1 is MNHEY and CDR2 SVGAGI. CDR3 in DNA: TGTGCCAGCCAACCGGGACAGGTTTCCTACAATGAGCAGTTCTTC. As protein: CASQPGQVSYNEQFF.

This clonotype occurred a few times. This chain joins TRBV29-1 and TRBJ2-7; a weak D match, TRBD2 (5 bases). Germline V gene sequence: CDR1 SQVTM, CDR2 ANQGSEA. The germline V and J ends were trimmed by 4 bases and 7 bases, with 14 bases remaining between them. This CDR3 has 12 amino acids. The CDR3 loop is CSVGEFNNEQYF. The CDR3 bases are TGCAGCGTTGGGGAGTTCAACAATGAGCAGTACTTC.

The chain uses TRBV3-1 and TRBJ2-1; no clear D. V was clipped by 1 base and J by 5 bases, with 12 bases between them. The germline V gene encodes CDR1 LGHDT and CDR2 YNNKEL (reference sequence). The CDR3 length is 15 residues. The CDR3 loop reads CASSQVLRNNNEQFF. DNA for the CDR3: TGTGCCAGCAGCCAAGTTTTGCGGAATAACAATGAGCAGTTCTTC.

This clonotype was found a few times. The junction departs from germline at one end; a sequencing error may be responsible. This chain joins TRBV7-9 and TRBJ1-2, with D tentatively TRBD1 (6 bases). This CDR3 has 14 amino acids. Germline CDR1 SEHNR, CDR2 FQNEAQ (reference sequence). The CDR3 region has the DNA TGTGCCAGCAGCTTAGTAAGGGGGAACTCTGGCTACACCTTC. Protein sequence: CASSLVRGNSGYTF.

The chain recombines TRBV6-2 or TRBV6-3 with TRBJ2-1; D is unclear. Germline loops: CDR1 MNHEY, CDR2 SVGEGT. Between the trimmed V and J ends, which lost 8 bases and 0 bases, there was a span of 14 bases. The CDR3 totals 15 residues. CDR3 loop: CASSIGVVSYNEQFF. CDR3 nucleotides: TGTGCCAGCTCAATAGGAGTTGTCTCCTACAATGAGCAGTTCTTC.

This clonotype was observed at least ten times. The chain recombines TRBV12-3 or TRBV12-4 with TRBJ1-2; D is uncertain. V shed 6 bases and J shed 4 bases, with 9 bases lying between them. CDR3 length equals 12 residues. Here the CDR3 reads CASSLGIYGYTF. DNA for the CDR3: TGTGCCAGCAGCTTGGGTATCTATGGCTACACCTTC.

The chain carries TRBV7-9 and TRBJ2-6; perhaps TRBD2 as D (5 bases). V was clipped by 5 bases and J by 0 bases, with 17 bases between them. From germline, CDR1 is SEHNR and CDR2 FQNEAQ (reference sequence). This CDR3 contains 18 residues. As DNA, the CDR3 is TGTGCCAGCAGCGGCGGGTCGCTCGGCAGCTCTGGGGCCAACGTCCTGACTTTC. It yields the protein CASSGGSLGSSGANVLTF.

The rearrangement joins TRBV3-1 to TRBJ2-7; 7 bases align to TRBD1. The CDR3 is 15 amino acids. Per germline, CDR1 LGHDT and CDR2 YNNKEL (reference sequence). V lost 4 bases, J lost 6 bases, and 12 bases stayed unmatched. CDR3 sequence (DNA): TGTGCCAGCAGCCCGTTGGCCAGACAGGGCCGCGAGCAGTACTTC. Its protein product is CASSPLARQGREQYF.

This clonotype appeared a few times. This chain connects TRBV5-1 to TRBJ2-5; 7 bases agree with TRBD1. The J call is doubtful: the DNA matches TRBJ2-7 better. CDR3 length equals 14 residues. In germline, CDR1 is SGHRS, CDR2 YFSETQ. CDR3 amino acids: CASSYTGEGYEQYF. DNA for the CDR3: TGCGCCAGCAGCTATACAGGGGAAGGGTACGAGCAGTACTTC.

This clonotype was counted once. A much larger clonotype is one base distant, so this may be a read error. This chain connects TRBV27 to TRBJ1-2; D call uncertain. The CDR3 extends over 13 amino acids. From germline, CDR1 is MNHEY and CDR2 SMNVEV (reference sequence). V lost 4 bases, J lost 1 base, and 7 bases lay in between. CDR3 in DNA: TGTGCCAGCAGTTGGGGTCATAACTATGGCTACACCTTC. This codes for CASSWGHNYGYTF.

This clonotype was picked up a small number of times. The genes are TRBV28 and TRBJ2-3; D remains unclear. This CDR3 is built from 13 residues. V dropped 6 bases and J dropped 6 bases, with 13 bases sitting between them. CDR1 is MDHEN and CDR2 is SYDVKM in the germline V gene. CDR3 region: CASSPGPADTQYF. CDR3 DNA: TGTGCCAGCAGCCCGGGCCCCGCGGATACGCAGTATTTT.

This sequence joins TRBV20-1 and TRBJ2-7; D perhaps matches TRBD1 (6 bases). V lost 0 bases to trimming and J lost 0 bases, with 15 bases between them. This CDR3 region has 16 residues. Germline V gives CDR1 DFQATT, CDR2 SNEGSKA (reference sequence). CDR3 in amino acids: CSARDYTGQSSYEQYF. CDR3 nucleotide sequence: TGCAGTGCTAGAGATTATACAGGACAGAGCTCCTACGAGCAGTACTTC.

The J gene is TRBJ2-7, the V gene TRBV29-1; D is uncertain. CDR1 and CDR2 (germline): SQVTM, ANQGSEA. The CDR3 loop spans 12 amino acids. V was shortened by 7 bases and J by 5 bases, with 15 bases between the two germline ends. DNA of the CDR3: TGCAGCGCTTACTTAGCCGGCCACGAGCAGTACTTC. It encodes CSAYLAGHEQYF.

In its sample, this clonotype was seen a few times. V gene TRBV5-8 combines with J gene TRBJ2-3; D possibly corresponds to TRBD2 (6 bases). The V end was cut by 6 bases, the J end by 0 bases, with 23 bases between. Germline V gene lookup returns CDR1 SGHTS and CDR2 YDEGEE. CDR3 length: 18 residues. CDR3 region: CASTPFPAGSSSTDTQYF. The CDR3, as DNA: TGTGCCAGCACCCCTTTTCCTGCCGGGAGCTCTAGCACAGATACGCAGTATTTT. Full variable domain (missing parts from reference TRBV5-8 and TRBJ2-3): EAGVTQSPTHLIKTRGQQATLRCSPISGHTSVYWYQQALGLGLQFLLWYDEGEERNRGNFPPRFSGRQFPNYSSELNVNALELEDSALYLCASTPFPAGSSSTDTQYFGPGTRLTVL.

CDR3 residues: CATRGNTVEEYEAFF. CDR3 coding DNA: TGTGCCACCAGAGGGAACACGGTAGAGGAGTATGAAGCTTTCTTT. This chain joins TRBV24-1 and TRBJ1-1, with unresolved D. With 7 bases removed from V and 7 bases from J, the gap between germline ends came to 21 bases. The germline V gene encodes CDR1 KGHDR and CDR2 SFDVKD. CDR3 length equals 15 residues.

The chain is built from TRBV7-2 and TRBJ1-2; tentatively, D is TRBD1 (5 bases). The CDR3 consists of 14 residues. V gave up 5 bases and J gave up 8 bases, with 18 bases separating them. CDR1 and CDR2 (germline): SGHTA, FQGNSA. CDR3 amino acids: CASSPEGRMGGYTF. CDR3 coding DNA: TGTGCCAGCAGCCCCGAGGGGCGGATGGGGGGCTACACCTTC.

Written as DNA, the CDR3 is TGTGCCAGCAGTCGTGGGACAGTCAATGAGCAGTTCTTC. This gives the protein CASSRGTVNEQFF. V usage is TRBV6-1 and J usage is TRBJ2-1, with 7 bases fitting TRBD1. After removal of 5 bases from V and 6 bases from J, the junction contained 4 bases not matched to a gene. The CDR3 runs to 13 residues. CDR1 is MNHNS, CDR2 SASEGT, per germline.

This chain joins TRBV15 and TRBJ2-3; 7 bases are shared with TRBD1. Trimming removed 1 base from V and 7 bases from J; junction bases left unmatched: 8. This CDR3 contains 15 residues. Germline CDR1 LNHNV, CDR2 YYDKDF (reference sequence). The CDR3 DNA reads as TGTGCCACCAGCAGAGTAGGGACAGAACAGAATACGCAGTATTTT. This codes for CATSRVGTEQNTQYF. The complete variable domain, with remaining parts taken from reference TRBV15 and TRBJ2-3, reads DAMVIQNPRYQVTQFGKPVTLSCSQTLNHNVMYWYQQKSSQAPKLLFHYYDKDFNNEADTPDNFQSRRPNTSFCFLDIRSPGLGDTAMYLCATSRVGTEQNTQYFGPGTRLTVL.

This clonotype is a singleton in its sample. The V call is TRBV24-1, the J call TRBJ2-3; TRBD1 matches 9 bases. Germline V lookup: CDR1 KGHDR, CDR2 SFDVKD. J lost 8 bases, V lost 3 bases, and 8 bases had no gene match. The CDR3 contains 15 residues. CDR3 loop: CATSDNGQGQGTQYF. In DNA form, the CDR3 reads TGTGCCACCAGTGATAACGGACAGGGACAGGGTACGCAGTATTTT.

The chain joins TRBV20-1 to TRBJ2-3, with 9 positions matching TRBD2. V trimming: 4 bases; J trimming: 0 bases; junction bases outside the gene matches: 11. This CDR3 contains 17 residues. Looked up from germline, CDR1 is DFQATT and CDR2 is SNEGSKA (reference sequence). As DNA, the CDR3 is TGCAGTGCTAATCCGTATCTAGCGGGGCCTAGCACAGATACGCAGTATTTT. Protein sequence: CSANPYLAGPSTDTQYF.

V and J are TRBV30 and TRBJ1-5; D unclear. The CDR3 sequence is 15 residues long. The germline V and J ends were trimmed by 2 bases and 1 base, with 12 bases remaining between them. Germline values: CDR1 GTSNPN, CDR2 SVGIG (reference sequence). In DNA, the CDR3 is TGTGCCTGGAGTCCCGCCATTCTCAGCAATCAGCCCCAGCATTTT. It yields the protein CAWSPAILSNQPQHF.

V is TRBV4-1 and J is TRBJ2-5, with 7 bases aligning to TRBD1. The assigned J gene may be wrong: the sequence end matches TRBJ2-7 better. This CDR3 comprises 15 residues. Looked up from germline, CDR1 is MGHRA and CDR2 is YSYEKL. The CDR3 protein is CASSQAFQGAYEQYF. CDR3 sequence (DNA): TGCGCCAGCAGCCAAGCTTTTCAGGGGGCCTACGAGCAGTACTTC.